Listed below are T cell receptor beta chains from one sample, sequenced in a study of T-cell memory formation after mild COVID-19. TCRdb itself ran the 5' RACE reads through MiXCR, one entry per CDR3 protein. The top ten clones hold under 15% of a sample with 400,000 to 550,000 distinct CDR3 sequences, nearly 25% of them seen once. Sequencing was done on a sample of PBMCs or a T cell subset sorted from them (not recorded which). The origin of the receptors is an adult woman who had mild COVID-19 (a few samples of this study predate the infection). Cell type and time point are not known. Each CDR3 is given with its conserved first and last residue. Each record gives: D gene, V gene, J gene, clone size, CDR3 protein, CDR3 DNA. The D gene is left open where the match is weak. Clone size, where shown, is once, few, many, or a class for clones that have expanded.

>NA|TRBV5-1|TRBJ1-1|NA
CASSLVGRVLRGGTEAFF
TGCGCCAGCAGCTTGGTGGGCAGGGTGCTTCGGGGTGGCACTGAAGCTTTCTTT
>TRBD1|TRBV2|TRBJ1-5|few
CASKRDRGDQPQHF
TGTGCCAGCAAACGAGACAGGGGAGATCAGCCCCAGCATTTT
>TRBD1|TRBV11-2|TRBJ2-5|few
CASSGWDRQETQYF
TGTGCCAGCAGCGGGTGGGACAGGCAGGAGACCCAGTACTTC
>NA|TRBV7-3|TRBJ2-1|few
CASSSEQFF
TGTGCCAGCAGCTCAGAGCAGTTCTTC
>NA|TRBV9|TRBJ2-7|NA
CASSTGDFGREQYF
TGTGCCAGCAGTACCGGGGACTTCGGGCGCGAGCAGTACTTC
>TRBD1|TRBV6-5|TRBJ1-5|NA
CASSYSKGAGQPQHF
TGTGCCAGCAGTTACTCCAAGGGGGCCGGTCAGCCCCAGCATTTT
>TRBD1|TRBV5-1|TRBJ1-1|NA
CASSHRDRGLGTEAFF
TGCGCCAGCAGCCACCGGGACAGGGGGTTGGGCACTGAAGCTTTCTTT
>TRBD1|TRBV7-2|TRBJ1-6|few
CASSRGQNQSPLHF
TGTGCCAGCAGCCGGGGACAGAATCAATCACCCCTCCACTTT
>NA|TRBV12-3/TRBV12-4|TRBJ2-1|NA
CASSFRAGQGEQFF
TGTGCCAGCAGTTTTAGGGCAGGGCAAGGTGAGCAGTTCTTC
>NA|TRBV25-1|TRBJ1-1|NA
CASSDGRRRAFF
TGTGCCAGCAGTGACGGTCGGCGGCGAGCTTTCTTT
>TRBD2|TRBV6-2/TRBV6-3|TRBJ2-3|few
CASSYERETDTQYF
TGTGCCAGCAGCTACGAGCGGGAGACAGATACGCAGTATTTT
>NA|TRBV6-1|TRBJ1-2|NA
CASSGFQGNYGYTF
TGTGCCAGCAGTGGGTTCCAGGGTAACTATGGCTACACCTTC
>NA|TRBV4-3|TRBJ2-7|few
CAIAGGEYF
TGCGCCATCGCAGGGGGGGAGTACTTC
>NA|TRBV5-6|TRBJ1-3|NA
CASSLGRVGNTIYF
TGTGCCAGCAGCTTGGGCAGGGTCGGAAACACCATATATTTT
>NA|TRBV5-1|TRBJ2-1|many
CASKLAGALNEQFF
TGCGCCAGCAAACTGGCGGGGGCCCTCAATGAGCAGTTCTTC
>NA|TRBV5-1|TRBJ1-2|NA
CASSSGGQGLNYGYTF
TGCGCCAGCAGCTCCGGAGGCCAGGGACTGAACTATGGCTACACCTTC
>NA|TRBV5-4|TRBJ1-2|NA
CASSLALGGEGYTF
TGTGCCAGCAGCTTGGCCTTGGGGGGAGAGGGCTACACCTTC
>NA|TRBV11-2|TRBJ2-7|NA
CASSTSRDIAHEQYF
TGTGCCAGCAGCACTTCCCGGGACATCGCCCACGAGCAGTACTTC
>NA|TRBV12-3/TRBV12-4|TRBJ2-7|few
CASSFLGAYEQYF
TGTGCCAGCAGTTTTTTGGGGGCCTACGAGCAGTACTTC
>TRBD2|TRBV3-1|TRBJ2-7|few
CASSQDLRTSGRARF
TGTGCCAGCAGCCAAGATCTTAGGACTAGCGGGAGGGCCCGCTTC
>TRBD2|TRBV20-1|TRBJ2-3|NA
CSAPTGTSGASTDTQYF
TGCAGTGCGCCCACCGGGACTAGCGGGGCTAGCACAGATACGCAGTATTTT
>NA|TRBV14|TRBJ1-1|few
CASSQVPGERNTEAFF
TGTGCCAGCAGCCAAGTGCCGGGAGAGAGGAACACTGAAGCTTTCTTT
>NA|TRBV5-5|TRBJ2-2|NA
CASSLGPRDVTGELFF
TGTGCCAGCAGTCTGGGGCCACGGGACGTCACCGGGGAGCTGTTTTTT
>NA|TRBV13|TRBJ2-2|NA
CASSLERQPNTGELFF
TGTGCCAGCAGCTTAGAGCGCCAACCGAACACCGGGGAGCTGTTTTTT
>NA|TRBV4-3|TRBJ2-7|many
CASSPTLARAVEQYF
TGCGCCAGCAGCCCCACGCTGGCTAGAGCGGTCGAGCAGTACTTC
>NA|TRBV6-5|TRBJ2-5|few
CASSSVLGETQYF
TGTGCCAGCAGTTCCGTTTTGGGGGAGACCCAGTACTTC
>NA|TRBV29-1|TRBJ2-4|NA
CSVHVGAKNIQYF
TGCAGCGTTCATGTAGGGGCCAAAAACATTCAGTACTTC
>TRBD1|TRBV10-3|TRBJ1-1|few
CAISVRDRDLNTEAFF
TGTGCCATCAGTGTTAGGGACAGGGACCTGAACACTGAAGCTTTCTTT
>NA|TRBV9|TRBJ2-5|NA
CASSPTWGGQETQYF
TGTGCCAGCAGCCCCACCTGGGGCGGCCAAGAGACCCAGTACTTC
>TRBD1|TRBV9|TRBJ1-6|NA
CASSPRTGYNSPLHF
TGTGCCAGCAGCCCTCGGACAGGGTACAATTCACCCCTCCACTTT
>NA|TRBV27|TRBJ2-2|NA
CASSLKWQGRAGELFF
TGTGCCAGCAGTTTAAAATGGCAGGGGAGGGCCGGGGAGCTGTTTTTT
>TRBD1|TRBV7-8|TRBJ1-2|NA
CASSLRDRGHGYTF
TGTGCCAGCAGCTTAAGGGACAGGGGACATGGCTACACCTTC
>TRBD2|TRBV4-3|TRBJ2-7|few
CASSQGLAHEQYF
TGCGCCAGCAGCCAAGGACTAGCCCACGAGCAGTACTTC
>NA|TRBV12-3/TRBV12-4|TRBJ2-3|NA
CASSPSGTRFTDTQYF
TGTGCCAGCAGCCCCTCGGGGACAAGGTTCACAGATACGCAGTATTTT
>TRBD1|TRBV10-3|TRBJ1-3|NA
CAISLGQGYDSGNTIYF
TGTGCCATCAGTCTTGGACAGGGGTACGATTCTGGAAACACCATATATTTT
>NA|TRBV7-6|TRBJ2-3|NA
CASSLPARASTDTQYF
TGTGCCAGCAGCCTGCCCGCCAGGGCTAGCACAGATACGCAGTATTTT
>NA|TRBV6-5|TRBJ1-2|few
CASSLIPTDNLGYTF
TGTGCCAGCAGTCTAATTCCGACAGATAATCTTGGCTACACCTTC
>TRBD1|TRBV7-2|TRBJ2-1|few
CASSHSWGTGPYNEQFF
TGTGCCAGCAGCCACAGTTGGGGGACAGGCCCCTACAATGAGCAGTTCTTC
>TRBD1|TRBV5-6|TRBJ2-3|NA
CASSLGTVADTQYF
TGTGCCAGCAGCCTCGGGACAGTTGCAGATACGCAGTATTTT
>NA|TRBV6-2/TRBV6-3|TRBJ2-7|few
CASSKQSYEQYF
TGTGCCAGCAGCAAACAGTCCTACGAGCAGTACTTC
>TRBD1|TRBV15|TRBJ1-1|NA
CATSRGQVNTEAFF
TGTGCCACCAGCCGCGGACAGGTGAACACTGAAGCTTTCTTT
>NA|TRBV29-1|TRBJ1-2|NA
CSVEGDGYTF
TGCAGCGTTGAGGGGGACGGCTACACCTTC
>NA|TRBV27|TRBJ1-1|NA
CASSLGPDTEAFF
TGTGCCAGCAGTTTAGGGCCGGACACTGAAGCTTTCTTT
>TRBD1|TRBV7-6|TRBJ2-5|few
CASSLAGGQGGETQYF
TGTGCCAGCAGCTTAGCGGGAGGACAGGGTGGGGAGACCCAGTACTTC
>NA|TRBV12-3/TRBV12-4|TRBJ1-1|NA
CASSSIRRTEAFF
TGTGCCAGCAGTTCCATCAGGAGGACTGAAGCTTTCTTT
>NA|TRBV7-6|TRBJ2-1|NA
CASSEGGSLGNEQFF
TGTGCCAGCAGCGAAGGGGGGTCCTTGGGGAATGAGCAGTTCTTC
>NA|TRBV7-2|TRBJ1-1|NA
CASSLARLTEAFF
TGTGCCAGCAGCTTAGCCCGGTTAACTGAAGCTTTCTTT
>NA|TRBV7-3|TRBJ1-1|NA
CASSLIGVGTEAFF
TGTGCCAGCAGCTTAATCGGGGTGGGTACTGAAGCTTTCTTT
>TRBD2|TRBV4-3|TRBJ2-1|NA
CASSQAGLAVGNEQFF
TGCGCCAGCAGCCAAGCGGGACTAGCTGTGGGCAATGAGCAGTTCTTC
>NA|TRBV29-1|TRBJ2-1|few
CSVEVVNEQFF
TGCAGCGTTGAGGTAGTCAATGAGCAGTTCTTC
>TRBD2|TRBV6-5|TRBJ2-2|few
CASSGLAGGNTGELFF
TGTGCCAGCAGTGGACTAGCGGGGGGAAACACCGGGGAGCTGTTTTTT
>TRBD1|TRBV20-1|TRBJ1-5|few
CSARGSGGGQPQHF
TGCAGTGCTAGAGGGTCAGGGGGTGGGCAGCCCCAGCATTTT
>TRBD2|TRBV5-6|TRBJ2-7|NA
CASSLGSGGDEQYF
TGTGCCAGCAGCTTAGGCAGCGGGGGGGACGAGCAGTACTTC
>TRBD2|TRBV3-1|TRBJ2-5|few
CASSHRTSGGALETQYF
TGTGCCAGCAGCCACCGGACTAGCGGGGGGGCCTTGGAGACCCAGTACTTC
>NA|TRBV4-1|TRBJ2-7|few
CASSQDSHEQYF
TGCGCCAGCAGCCAAGATAGCCACGAGCAGTACTTC
>NA|TRBV24-1|TRBJ2-2|NA
CATSDYRVSKNTGELFF
TGTGCCACCAGTGATTACAGGGTGTCCAAGAACACCGGGGAGCTGTTTTTT
>NA|TRBV7-9|TRBJ1-6|NA
CASSKETGGYNSPLHF
TGTGCCAGCAGCAAAGAGACAGGAGGGTATAATTCACCCCTCCACTTT
>TRBD1|TRBV5-8|TRBJ2-7|NA
CASSAYRGLNEQYF
TGTGCCAGCAGCGCATACAGGGGGCTCAACGAGCAGTACTTC